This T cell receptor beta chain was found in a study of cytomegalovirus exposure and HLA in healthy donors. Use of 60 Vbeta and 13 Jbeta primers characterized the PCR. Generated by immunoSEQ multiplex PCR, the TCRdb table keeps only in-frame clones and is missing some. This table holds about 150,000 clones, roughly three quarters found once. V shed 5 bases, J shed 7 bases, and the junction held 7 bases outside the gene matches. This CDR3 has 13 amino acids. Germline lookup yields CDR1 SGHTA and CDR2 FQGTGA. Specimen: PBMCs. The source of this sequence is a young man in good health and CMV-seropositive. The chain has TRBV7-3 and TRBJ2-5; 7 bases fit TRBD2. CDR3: CASSPSGVGTQYF. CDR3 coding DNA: TGTGCCAGCAGCCCTAGCGGCGTGGGGACCCAGTACTTC.